The 3 T cell receptor beta chains given below trace back to one sample, sequenced in a study of lymphopenia after photon versus proton radiotherapy. This table comes from immunoSEQ multiplex PCR, and its TCRdb copy is limited to in-frame clones, with some not included. The sample holds 65,000 to 85,000 clones, 92% seen once. Material: peripheral blood, obtained from a patient treated with photon-based radiotherapy. The receptor source for this set is a woman aged 40 to 50 with cholangiocarcinoma.

This clone has a single count. The CDR3 DNA is TGTGCCAGCAGCCGTGGCTCGAACACTGAAGCTTTCTTT. Its translation: CASSRGSNTEAFF. The chain couples TRBV7-8 to TRBJ1-1; D unresolved. Trimming cost V 5 bases and J 1 base, with 8 bases left between them. The CDR3 has 13 amino acids. Per the germline V gene, CDR1 is SGHVS and CDR2 is FQNEAQ.

The chain links TRBV28 to TRBJ2-7; D remains ambiguous. Trimming removed 6 bases from V and 3 bases from J, with 9 bases in between. The CDR3 runs to 12 residues. Germline values: CDR1 MDHEN, CDR2 SYDVKM. CDR3 protein: CASRSQHYEQYF. DNA for the CDR3: TGTGCCAGCAGGTCTCAACACTACGAGCAGTACTTC.

This chain connects TRBV5-1 to TRBJ2-3; 12 nucleotides agree with TRBD2. The CDR3 extends over 17 amino acids. The ends lost 1 base at V and 1 base at J; junction bases unmatched: 4. Germline CDR1 and CDR2: SGHRS and YFSETQ. The CDR3 is CASSLRLAGEGTDTQYF. The CDR3 DNA reads as TGCGCCAGCAGCTTGAGACTAGCGGGAGAGGGCACAGATACGCAGTATTTT.